This entry features one T cell receptor (beta chain) sequence. Its antigen remains unknown. This entry comes from a study of CD8 T cells in Susac syndrome. V lost 0 bases and J 4 bases, leaving 9 bases between the germline ends. This CDR3 is built from 14 residues. Germline values: CDR1 LNHNV, CDR2 YYDKDF (reference sequence). Reverse transcription of about 0.45 to 1 ug RNA was performed with random hexamers. The method of amplification for TCR beta CDR3 was immunoSEQ multiplex PCR, covering 54 Vbeta and 13 Jbeta. Each CDR3 protein is one row after TCRdb ran MiXCR on the immunoSEQ multiplex PCR reads. The sample includes about 300,000 distinct CDR3 sequences, roughly 85% of them seen just once. Overall study findings and caveats: The study admitted that it had a relatively small number of individuals in its TCR sequencing and HLA analysis.

From blood CD8+ and CD4+ T cells, the TCR beta chain was sequenced. Negative isolation was used for CD8+ and CD4+ T cells and FACS enrichment for TEMRA cells. This sequence joins TRBV15 and TRBJ1-2; D remains unclear. This receptor was taken from a human donor with multiple sclerosis. Sequenced sample: CD8+ T cells from PBMCs. CDR3 nucleotides: TGTGCCACCAGCAGAGAGGAGGAGAGCTATGGCTACACCTTC. Translating it yields CATSREEESYGYTF.